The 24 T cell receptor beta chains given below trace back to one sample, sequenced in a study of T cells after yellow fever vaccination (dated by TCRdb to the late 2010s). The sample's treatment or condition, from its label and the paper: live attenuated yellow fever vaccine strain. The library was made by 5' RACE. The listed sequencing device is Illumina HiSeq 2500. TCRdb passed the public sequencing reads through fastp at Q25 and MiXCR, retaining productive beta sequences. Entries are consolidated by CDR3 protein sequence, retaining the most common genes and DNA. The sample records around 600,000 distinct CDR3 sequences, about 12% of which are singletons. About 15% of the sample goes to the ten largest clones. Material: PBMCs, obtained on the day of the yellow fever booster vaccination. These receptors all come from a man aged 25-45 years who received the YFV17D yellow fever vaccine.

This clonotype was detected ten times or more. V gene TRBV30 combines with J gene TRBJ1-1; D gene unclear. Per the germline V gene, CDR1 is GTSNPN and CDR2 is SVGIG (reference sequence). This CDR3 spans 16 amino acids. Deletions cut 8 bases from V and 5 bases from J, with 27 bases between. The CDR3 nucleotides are TGTGCCCGAGCAATACCCCTCACCCCCGTTCGGACTGAAGCTTTCTTT. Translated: CARAIPLTPVRTEAFF.

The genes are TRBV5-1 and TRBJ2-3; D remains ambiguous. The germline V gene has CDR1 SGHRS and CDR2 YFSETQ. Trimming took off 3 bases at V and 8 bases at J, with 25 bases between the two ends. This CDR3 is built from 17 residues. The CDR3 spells CASSSRLSIEAGITQYF. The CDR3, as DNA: TGCGCCAGCAGCTCAAGACTGTCAATCGAGGCCGGAATTACGCAGTATTTT.

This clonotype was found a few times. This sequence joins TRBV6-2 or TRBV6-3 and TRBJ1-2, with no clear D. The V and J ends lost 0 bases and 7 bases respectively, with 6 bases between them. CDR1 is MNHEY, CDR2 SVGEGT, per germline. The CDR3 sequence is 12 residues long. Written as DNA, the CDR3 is TGTGCCAGCAGTTACTCCGGGTTTGGCTACACCTTC. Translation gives CASSYSGFGYTF.

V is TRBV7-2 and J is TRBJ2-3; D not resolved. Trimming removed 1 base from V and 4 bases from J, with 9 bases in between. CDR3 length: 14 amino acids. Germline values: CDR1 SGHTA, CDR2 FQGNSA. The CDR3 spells CASSLEVGPDTQYF. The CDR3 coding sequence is TGTGCCAGCAGCTTAGAGGTAGGGCCAGATACGCAGTATTTT.

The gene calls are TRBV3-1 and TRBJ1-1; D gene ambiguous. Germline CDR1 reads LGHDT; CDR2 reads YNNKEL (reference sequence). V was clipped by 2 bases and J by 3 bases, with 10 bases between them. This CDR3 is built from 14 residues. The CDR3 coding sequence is TGTGCCAGCAGCCAACTCTGGGGTGACACTGAAGCTTTCTTT. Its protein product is CASSQLWGDTEAFF.

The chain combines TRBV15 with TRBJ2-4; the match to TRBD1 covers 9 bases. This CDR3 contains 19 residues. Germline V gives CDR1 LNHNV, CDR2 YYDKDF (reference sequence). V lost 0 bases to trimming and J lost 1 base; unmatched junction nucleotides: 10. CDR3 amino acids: CATSRDKGGTGPAKNIQYF. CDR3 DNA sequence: TGTGCCACCAGCAGAGATAAAGGTGGGACAGGGCCGGCCAAAAACATTCAGTACTTC.

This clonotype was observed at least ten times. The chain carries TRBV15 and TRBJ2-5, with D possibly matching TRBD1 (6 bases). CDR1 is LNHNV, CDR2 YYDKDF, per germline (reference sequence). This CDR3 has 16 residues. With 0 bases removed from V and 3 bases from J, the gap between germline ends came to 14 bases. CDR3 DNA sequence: TGTGCCACCAGCAGAGATCGGGGCAGGGGAGAAGAGACCCAGTACTTC. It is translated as CATSRDRGRGEETQYF. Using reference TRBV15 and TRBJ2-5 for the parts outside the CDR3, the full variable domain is DAMVIQNPRYQVTQFGKPVTLSCSQTLNHNVMYWYQQKSSQAPKLLFHYYDKDFNNEADTPDNFQSRRPNTSFCFLDIRSPGLGDTAMYLCATSRDRGRGEETQYFGPGTRLLVL.

CDR3 protein: CATSDSVAGGSLGEQFF. Here the CDR3 DNA reads TGTGCCACCAGTGATTCCGTAGCGGGAGGGTCCCTTGGGGAGCAGTTCTTC. This chain joins TRBV24-1 and TRBJ2-1; 11 bases are a match to TRBD2. This CDR3 region has 17 residues. From germline, CDR1 is KGHDR and CDR2 SFDVKD. V was pared by 2 bases and J by 10 bases, with 12 bases of the junction left unmatched.

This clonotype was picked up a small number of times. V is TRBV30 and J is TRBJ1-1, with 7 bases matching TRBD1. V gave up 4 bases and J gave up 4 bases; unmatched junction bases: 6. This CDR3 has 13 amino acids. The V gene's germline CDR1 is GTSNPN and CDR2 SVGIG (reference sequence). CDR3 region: CAWMPDRVTEAFF. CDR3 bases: TGTGCCTGGATGCCCGACAGGGTCACTGAAGCTTTCTTT.

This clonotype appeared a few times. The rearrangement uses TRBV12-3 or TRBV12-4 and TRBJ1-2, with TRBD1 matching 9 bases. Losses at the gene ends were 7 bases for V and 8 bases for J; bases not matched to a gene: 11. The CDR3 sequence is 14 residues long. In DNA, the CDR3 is TGTGCCAGCAACCGGGACAGGGCTTTCCGGGGCTACACCTTC. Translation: CASNRDRAFRGYTF.

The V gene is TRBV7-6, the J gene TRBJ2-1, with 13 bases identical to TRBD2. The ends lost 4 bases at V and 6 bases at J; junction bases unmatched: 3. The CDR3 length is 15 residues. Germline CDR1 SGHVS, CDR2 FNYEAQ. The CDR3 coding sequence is TGTGCCAGCAGCTGGACTAGCGGGAGCCTCAATGAGCAGTTCTTC. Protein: CASSWTSGSLNEQFF.

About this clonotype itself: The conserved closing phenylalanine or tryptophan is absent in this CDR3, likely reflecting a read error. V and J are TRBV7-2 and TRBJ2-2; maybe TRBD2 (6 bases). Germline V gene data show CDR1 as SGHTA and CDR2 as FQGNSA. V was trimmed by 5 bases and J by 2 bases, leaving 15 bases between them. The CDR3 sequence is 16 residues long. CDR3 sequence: CASSREPGLNTGELFS. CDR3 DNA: TGTGCCAGCAGCCGAGAGCCGGGACTCAACACCGGGGAGCTGTTTTCT.

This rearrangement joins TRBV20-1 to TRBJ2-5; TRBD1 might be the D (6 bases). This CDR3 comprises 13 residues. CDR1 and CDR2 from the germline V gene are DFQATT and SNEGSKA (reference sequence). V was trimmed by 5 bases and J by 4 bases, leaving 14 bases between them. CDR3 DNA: TGCAGTGCTTCGGACAGAGACCGAGAGACCCAGTACTTC. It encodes CSASDRDRETQYF.

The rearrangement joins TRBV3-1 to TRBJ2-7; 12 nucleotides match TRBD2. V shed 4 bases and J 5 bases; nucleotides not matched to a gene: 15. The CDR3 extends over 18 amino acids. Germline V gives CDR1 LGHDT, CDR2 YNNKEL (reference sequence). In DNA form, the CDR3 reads TGTGCCAGCAGCCGGAGACAGGGGGGACTAGCGGGTCGCCACGAGCAGTACTTC. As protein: CASSRRQGGLAGRHEQYF.

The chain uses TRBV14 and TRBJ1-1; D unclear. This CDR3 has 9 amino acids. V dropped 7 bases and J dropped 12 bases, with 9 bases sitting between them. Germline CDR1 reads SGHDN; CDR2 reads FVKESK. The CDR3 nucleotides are TGTGCCAGCACCTCTCACCCTTTCTTT. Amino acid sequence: CASTSHPFF.

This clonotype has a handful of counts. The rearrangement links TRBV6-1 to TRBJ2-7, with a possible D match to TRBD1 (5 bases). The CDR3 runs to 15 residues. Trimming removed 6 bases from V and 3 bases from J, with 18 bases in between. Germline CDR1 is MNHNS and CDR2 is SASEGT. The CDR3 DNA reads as TGTGCCAGCAGGGCCGTAGGGGCCAACCTCTACGAGCAGTACTTC. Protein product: CASRAVGANLYEQYF.

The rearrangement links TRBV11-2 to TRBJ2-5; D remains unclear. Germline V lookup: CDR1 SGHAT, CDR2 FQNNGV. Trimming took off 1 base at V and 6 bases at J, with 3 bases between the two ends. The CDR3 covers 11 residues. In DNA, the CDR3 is TGTGCCAGCAGCTTAGCTAAGACCCAGTACTTC. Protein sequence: CASSLAKTQYF.

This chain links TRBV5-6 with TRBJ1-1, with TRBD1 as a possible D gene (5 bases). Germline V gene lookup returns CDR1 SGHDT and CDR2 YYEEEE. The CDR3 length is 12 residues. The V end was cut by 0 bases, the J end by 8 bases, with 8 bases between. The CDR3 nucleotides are TGTGCCAGCAGCTTGGAGGGGCTGGAAGCTTTCTTT. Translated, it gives CASSLEGLEAFF.

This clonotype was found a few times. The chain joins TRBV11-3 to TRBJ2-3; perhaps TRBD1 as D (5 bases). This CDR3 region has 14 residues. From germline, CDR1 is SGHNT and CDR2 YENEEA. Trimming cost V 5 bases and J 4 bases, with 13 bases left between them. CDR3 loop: CASSPWKGADTQYF. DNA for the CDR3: TGTGCCAGCAGCCCCTGGAAAGGGGCAGATACGCAGTATTTT.

The DNA for the CDR3 is TGCGCCAGCAGCTTGGACGCGCTACGGGGGGCCAAAAACATTCAGTACTTC. Amino acid sequence: CASSLDALRGAKNIQYF. The chain joins TRBV5-1 to TRBJ2-4; possible D gene TRBD2, 6 bases. The CDR3 is 17 amino acids. Germline loops: CDR1 SGHRS, CDR2 YFSETQ. V lost 0 bases and J 1 base, leaving 14 bases between the germline ends.

CDR3 amino acids: CASSKQGEHYGYTF. DNA for the CDR3: TGTGCCAGCAGCAAACAGGGGGAGCACTATGGCTACACCTTC. The J gene is TRBJ1-2, the V gene TRBV3-1, with 8 bases matching TRBD1. CDR3 length: 14 amino acids. J lost 3 bases, V lost 5 bases, and 5 bases had no gene match. Per the germline V gene, CDR1 is LGHDT and CDR2 is YNNKEL (reference sequence).

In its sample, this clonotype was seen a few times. The CDR3: CASSEDWGNYGYTF. The DNA for the CDR3 is TGTGCCAGCAGTGAAGACTGGGGGAACTATGGCTACACCTTC. The chain combines TRBV6-1 with TRBJ1-2, with D maybe TRBD1 (5 bases). Germline CDR1 is MNHNS and CDR2 is SASEGT. Trimming stripped 1 base from V and 2 bases from J, with 8 bases between. This CDR3 has 14 amino acids.

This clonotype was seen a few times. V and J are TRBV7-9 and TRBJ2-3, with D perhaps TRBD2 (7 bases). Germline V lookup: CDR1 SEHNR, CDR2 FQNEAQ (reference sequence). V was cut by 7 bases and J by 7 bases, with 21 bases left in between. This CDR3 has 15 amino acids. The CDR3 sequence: CASTFRGGEPNTQYF. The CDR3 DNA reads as TGTGCCAGCACCTTTAGGGGGGGCGAGCCGAATACGCAGTATTTT.

In nucleotides, the CDR3 is TGTGCCATCAGTGGGGGGGTCGCGGGCACTGAAGCTTTCTTT. Protein sequence: CAISGGVAGTEAFF. This chain uses TRBV10-3 with TRBJ1-1; perhaps TRBD1 as D (5 bases). V was cut by 4 bases and J by 4 bases, with 13 bases left in between. CDR3 length equals 14 residues. In germline, CDR1 is ENHRY, CDR2 SYGVKD.